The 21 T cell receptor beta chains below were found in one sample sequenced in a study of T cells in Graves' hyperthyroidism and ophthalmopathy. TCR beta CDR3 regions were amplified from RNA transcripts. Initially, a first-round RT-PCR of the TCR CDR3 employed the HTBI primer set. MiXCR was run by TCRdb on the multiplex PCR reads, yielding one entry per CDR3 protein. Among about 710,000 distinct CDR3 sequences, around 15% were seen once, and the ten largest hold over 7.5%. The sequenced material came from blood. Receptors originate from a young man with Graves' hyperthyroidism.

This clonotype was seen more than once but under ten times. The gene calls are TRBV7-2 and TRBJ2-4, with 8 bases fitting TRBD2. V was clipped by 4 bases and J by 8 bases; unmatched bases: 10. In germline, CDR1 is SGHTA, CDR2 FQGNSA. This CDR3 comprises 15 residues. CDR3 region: CASSSQAGAGYIQYF. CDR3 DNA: TGTGCCAGCAGCTCCCAAGCGGGAGCGGGGTACATTCAGTACTTC. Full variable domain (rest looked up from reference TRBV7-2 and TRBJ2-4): GAGVSQSPSNKVTEKGKDVELRCDPISGHTALYWYRQSLGQGLEFLIYFQGNSAPDKSGLPSDRFSAERTGGSVSTLTIQRTQQEDSAVYLCASSSQAGAGYIQYFGAGTRLSVL.

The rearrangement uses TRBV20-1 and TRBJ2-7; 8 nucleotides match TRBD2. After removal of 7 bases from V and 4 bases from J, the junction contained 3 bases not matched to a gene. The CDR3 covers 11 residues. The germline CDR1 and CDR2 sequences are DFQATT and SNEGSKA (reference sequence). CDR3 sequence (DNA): TGCAGTGGCCTAGCGGGTTACGAGCAGTACTTC. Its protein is CSGLAGYEQYF.

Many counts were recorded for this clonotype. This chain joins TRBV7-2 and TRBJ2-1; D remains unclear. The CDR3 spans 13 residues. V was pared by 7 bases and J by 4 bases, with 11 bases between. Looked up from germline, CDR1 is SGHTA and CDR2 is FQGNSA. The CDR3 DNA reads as TGTGCCAGCACCTCTCCAGCGTACAATGAGCAGTTCTTC. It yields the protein CASTSPAYNEQFF. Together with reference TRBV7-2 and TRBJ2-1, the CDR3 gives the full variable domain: GAGVSQSPSNKVTEKGKDVELRCDPISGHTALYWYRQSLGQGLEFLIYFQGNSAPDKSGLPSDRFSAERTGGSVSTLTIQRTQQEDSAVYLCASTSPAYNEQFFGPGTRLTVL.

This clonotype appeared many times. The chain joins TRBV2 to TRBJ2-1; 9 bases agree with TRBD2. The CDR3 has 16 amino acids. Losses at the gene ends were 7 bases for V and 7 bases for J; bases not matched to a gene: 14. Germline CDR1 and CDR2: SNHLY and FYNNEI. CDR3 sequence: CASTPEAREGRNEQFF. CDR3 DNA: TGTGCCAGCACTCCCGAGGCGCGGGAGGGCCGGAATGAGCAGTTCTTC. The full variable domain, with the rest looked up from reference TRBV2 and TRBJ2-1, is EPEVTQTPSHQVTQMGQEVILRCVPISNHLYFYWYRQILGQKVEFLVSFYNNEISEKSEIFDDQFSVERPDGSNFTLKIRSTKLEDSAMYFCASTPEAREGRNEQFFGPGTRLTVL.

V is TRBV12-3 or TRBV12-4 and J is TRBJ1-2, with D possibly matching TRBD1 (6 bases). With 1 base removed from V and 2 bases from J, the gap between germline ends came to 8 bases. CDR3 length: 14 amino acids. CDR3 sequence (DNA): TGTGCCAGCAGTTTAGGACAGGAGAACTATGGCTACACCTTC. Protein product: CASSLGQENYGYTF.

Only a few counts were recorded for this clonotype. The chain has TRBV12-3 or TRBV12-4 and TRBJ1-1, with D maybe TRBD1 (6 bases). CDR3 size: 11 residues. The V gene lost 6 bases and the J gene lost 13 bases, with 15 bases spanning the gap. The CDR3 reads CASRGGPSHFF. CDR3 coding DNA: TGTGCCAGCAGGGGGGGGCCTTCCCATTTCTTT.

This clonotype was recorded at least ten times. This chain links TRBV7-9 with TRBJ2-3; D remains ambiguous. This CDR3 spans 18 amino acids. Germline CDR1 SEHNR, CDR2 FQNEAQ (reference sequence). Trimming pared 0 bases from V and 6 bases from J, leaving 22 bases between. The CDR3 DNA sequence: TGTGCCAGCAGCTTAGCGTACGTGTCGGCGCAGCATGGGGATACGCAGTATTTT. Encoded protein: CASSLAYVSAQHGDTQYF.

CDR3 amino acids: CASSLALVKETQYF. In nucleotides, the CDR3 is TGTGCCAGCAGCTTAGCGTTGGTTAAGGAGACCCAGTACTTC. V gene TRBV7-9 combines with J gene TRBJ2-5; D is ambiguous. With 0 bases removed from V and 5 bases from J, the gap between germline ends came to 10 bases. From germline, CDR1 is SEHNR and CDR2 FQNEAQ (reference sequence). The CDR3 extends over 14 amino acids.

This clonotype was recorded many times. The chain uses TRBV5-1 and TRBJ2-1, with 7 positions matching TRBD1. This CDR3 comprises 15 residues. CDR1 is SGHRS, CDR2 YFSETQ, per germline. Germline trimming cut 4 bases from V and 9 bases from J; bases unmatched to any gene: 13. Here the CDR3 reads CASSRDTTGSGEQFF. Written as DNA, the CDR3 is TGCGCCAGCAGCCGAGACACGACAGGGTCGGGTGAGCAGTTCTTC.

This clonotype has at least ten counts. DNA for the CDR3: TGTGCCAGCAGTTCCTACACAGGGGTCTTCAATGAGCAGTTCTTC. Amino acid sequence: CASSSYTGVFNEQFF. This chain connects TRBV28 to TRBJ2-1; 7 nucleotides agree with TRBD1. V gave up 4 bases and J gave up 6 bases; unmatched junction bases: 9. Germline loops: CDR1 MDHEN, CDR2 SYDVKM. The CDR3 covers 15 residues.

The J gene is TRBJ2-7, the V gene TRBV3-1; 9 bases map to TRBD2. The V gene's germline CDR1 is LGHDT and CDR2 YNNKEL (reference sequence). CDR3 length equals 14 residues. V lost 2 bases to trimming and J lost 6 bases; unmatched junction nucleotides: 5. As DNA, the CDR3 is TGTGCCAGCAGCCAACTGCGGGAGGGGGTCGAGCAGTACTTC. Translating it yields CASSQLREGVEQYF.

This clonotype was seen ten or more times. This CDR3 is CASSPSVADEQFF. CDR3 in DNA: TGTGCCAGCTCACCATCGGTCGCGGATGAGCAGTTCTTC. The chain joins TRBV18 to TRBJ2-1; no clear D gene. V was pared by 2 bases and J by 8 bases, with 10 bases between. This CDR3 spans 13 amino acids. Germline CDR1 is KGHSH and CDR2 is LQKENI.

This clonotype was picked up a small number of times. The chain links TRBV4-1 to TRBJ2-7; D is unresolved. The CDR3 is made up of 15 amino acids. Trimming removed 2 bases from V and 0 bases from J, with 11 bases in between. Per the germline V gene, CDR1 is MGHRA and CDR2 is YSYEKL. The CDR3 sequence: CASSQSSRPSYEQYF. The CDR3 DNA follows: TGCGCCAGCAGCCAATCTTCCCGCCCCTCCTACGAGCAGTACTTC.

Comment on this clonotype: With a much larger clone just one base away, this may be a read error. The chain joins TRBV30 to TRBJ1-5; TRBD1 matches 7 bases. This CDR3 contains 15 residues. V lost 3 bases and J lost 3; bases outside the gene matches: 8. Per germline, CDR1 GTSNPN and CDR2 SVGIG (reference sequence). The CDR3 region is CAWRGGPDPNQPQHF. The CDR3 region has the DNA TGTGCCTGGAGAGGGGGCCCCGATCCCAATCAGCCCCAGCATTTT.

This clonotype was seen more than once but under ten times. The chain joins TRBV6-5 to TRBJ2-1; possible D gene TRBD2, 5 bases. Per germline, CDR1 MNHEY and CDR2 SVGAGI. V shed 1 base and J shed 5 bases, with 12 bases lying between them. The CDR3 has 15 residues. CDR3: CASSYLPAANNEQFF. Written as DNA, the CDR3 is TGTGCCAGCAGTTACTTGCCAGCGGCTAACAATGAGCAGTTCTTC.

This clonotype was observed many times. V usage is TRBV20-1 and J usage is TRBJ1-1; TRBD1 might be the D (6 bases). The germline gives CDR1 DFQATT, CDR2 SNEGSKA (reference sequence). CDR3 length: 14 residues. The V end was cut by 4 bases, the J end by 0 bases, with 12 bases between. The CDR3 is CSATRGNLNTEAFF. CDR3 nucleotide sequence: TGCAGTGCTACCAGGGGCAACCTGAACACTGAAGCTTTCTTT.

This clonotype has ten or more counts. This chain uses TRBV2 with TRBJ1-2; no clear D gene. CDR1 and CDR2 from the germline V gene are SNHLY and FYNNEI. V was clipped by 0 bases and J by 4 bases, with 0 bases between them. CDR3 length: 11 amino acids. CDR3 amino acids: CASSEAYGYTF. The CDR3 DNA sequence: TGTGCCAGCAGTGAAGCCTATGGCTACACCTTC.

The DNA of the CDR3 is TGCGCCAGCAGCCCCCGCGCCCGGGAGCTGTTTTTT. It specifies CASSPRARELFF. The chain carries TRBV5-1 and TRBJ2-2; D remains ambiguous. From germline, CDR1 is SGHRS and CDR2 YFSETQ. V was trimmed by 4 bases and J by 9 bases, leaving 10 bases between them. This CDR3 has 12 amino acids.

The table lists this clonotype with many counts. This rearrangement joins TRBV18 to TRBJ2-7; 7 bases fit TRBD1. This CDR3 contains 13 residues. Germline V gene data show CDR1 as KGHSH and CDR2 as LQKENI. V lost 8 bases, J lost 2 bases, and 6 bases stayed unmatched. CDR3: CASSPRGPYEQYF. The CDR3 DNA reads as TGTGCCAGCAGCCCGAGGGGGCCCTACGAGCAGTACTTC.

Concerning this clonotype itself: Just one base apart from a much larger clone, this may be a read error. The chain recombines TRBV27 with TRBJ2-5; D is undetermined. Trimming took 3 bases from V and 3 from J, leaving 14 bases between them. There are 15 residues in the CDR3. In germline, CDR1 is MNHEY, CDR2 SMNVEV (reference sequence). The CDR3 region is CASSFAARWKETQYF. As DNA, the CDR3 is TGTGCCAGCAGTTTTGCGGCCCGGTGGAAAGAGACCCAGTACTTC.

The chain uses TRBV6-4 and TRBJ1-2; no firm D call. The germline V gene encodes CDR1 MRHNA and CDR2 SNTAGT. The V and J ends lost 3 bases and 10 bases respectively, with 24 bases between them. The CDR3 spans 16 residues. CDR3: CASSDSPVRERWSYTF. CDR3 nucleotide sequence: TGTGCCAGCAGTGATTCCCCCGTCAGAGAGCGTTGGTCCTACACCTTC.